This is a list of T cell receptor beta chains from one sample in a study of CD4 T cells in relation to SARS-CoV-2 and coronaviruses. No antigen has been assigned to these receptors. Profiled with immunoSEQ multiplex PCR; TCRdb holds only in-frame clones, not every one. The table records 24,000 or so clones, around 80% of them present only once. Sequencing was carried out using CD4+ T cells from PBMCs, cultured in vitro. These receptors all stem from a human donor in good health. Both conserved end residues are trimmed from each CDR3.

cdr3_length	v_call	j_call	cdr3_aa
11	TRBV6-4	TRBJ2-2	ASSDRPSGELF
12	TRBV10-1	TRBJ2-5	ASSTTGGQETQY
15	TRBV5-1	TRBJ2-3	ASSLAGGGISTDTQY
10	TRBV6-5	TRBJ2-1	ASSPPGREWF
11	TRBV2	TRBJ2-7	ASTLSPFYEQY
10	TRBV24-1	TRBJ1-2	ATSDGGDGYT
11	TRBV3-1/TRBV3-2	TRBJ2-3	ASSQGHAGTQY
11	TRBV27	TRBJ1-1	ASRDTGGTEAF
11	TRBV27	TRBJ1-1	ASRRDVYTEAF
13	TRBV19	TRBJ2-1	ASSIRDGAWNEQF
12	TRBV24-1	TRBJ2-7	VHQIGTGLNEQY
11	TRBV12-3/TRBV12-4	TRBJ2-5	ASSLEPEETQY
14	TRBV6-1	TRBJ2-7	ASSDRTGTGGDEQY
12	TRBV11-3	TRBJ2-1	ASSPGDGLGEQF
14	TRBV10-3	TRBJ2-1	AIFDSGPHSYNEQF
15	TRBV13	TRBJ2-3	ASSSETSGRFTDTQY
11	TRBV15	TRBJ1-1	ATSRDRDTEAF
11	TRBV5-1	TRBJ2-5	ASSLTPKETQY
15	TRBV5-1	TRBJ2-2	ASSLAGGQGRIVELF
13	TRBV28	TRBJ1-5	ASSFQGRSNQPQH
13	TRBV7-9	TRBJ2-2	ASSSGGRNTGELF
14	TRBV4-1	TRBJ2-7	ASSLGTMGRHYEQY
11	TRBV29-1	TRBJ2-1	SARGHDYNEQF
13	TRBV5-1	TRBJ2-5	ASGQFFGGLETQY
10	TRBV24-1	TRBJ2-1	ATSGGQNEQF
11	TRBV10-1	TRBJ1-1	ASSEGGAIEAF
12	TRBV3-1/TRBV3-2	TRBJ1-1	ASSQVQYNTEAF
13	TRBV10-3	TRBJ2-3	AISESVGPTDTQY
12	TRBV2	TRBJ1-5	ASREGQGNQPQH
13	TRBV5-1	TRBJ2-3	ASSPLSKPSDTQY
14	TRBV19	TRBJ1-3	ASSIPRLSSGNTIY
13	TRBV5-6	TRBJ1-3	ASSLDRLSGNTIY
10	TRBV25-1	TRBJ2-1	ASSGFLDEQF